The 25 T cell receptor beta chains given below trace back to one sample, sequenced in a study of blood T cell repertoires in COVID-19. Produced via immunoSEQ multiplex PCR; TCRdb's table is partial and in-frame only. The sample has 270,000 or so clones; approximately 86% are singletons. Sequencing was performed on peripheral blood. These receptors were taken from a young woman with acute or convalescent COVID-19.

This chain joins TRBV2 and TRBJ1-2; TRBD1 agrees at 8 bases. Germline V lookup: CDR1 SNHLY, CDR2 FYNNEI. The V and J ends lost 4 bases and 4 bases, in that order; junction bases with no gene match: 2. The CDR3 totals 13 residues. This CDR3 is CASSGQGTYGYTF. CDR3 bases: TGTGCCAGCAGTGGACAGGGGACCTATGGCTACACCTTC. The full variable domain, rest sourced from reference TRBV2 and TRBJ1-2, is EPEVTQTPSHQVTQMGQEVILRCVPISNHLYFYWYRQILGQKVEFLVSFYNNEISEKSEIFDDQFSVERPDGSNFTLKIRSTKLEDSAMYFCASSGQGTYGYTFGSGTRLTVV.

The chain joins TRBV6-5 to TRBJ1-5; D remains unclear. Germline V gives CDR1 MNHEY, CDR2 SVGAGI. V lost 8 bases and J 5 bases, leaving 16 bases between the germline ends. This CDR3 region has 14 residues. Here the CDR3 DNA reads TGTGCCAGCCGACGAGGGTGGTTGGATCAGCCCCAGCATTTT. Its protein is CASRRGWLDQPQHF.

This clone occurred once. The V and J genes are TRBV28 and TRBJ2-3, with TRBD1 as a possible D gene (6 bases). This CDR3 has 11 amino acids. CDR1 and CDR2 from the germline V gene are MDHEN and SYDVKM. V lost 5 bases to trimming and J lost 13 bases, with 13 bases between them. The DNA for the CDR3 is TGTGCCAGCAGTCTTGACAGGCGGGAGTATTTT. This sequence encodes CASSLDRREYF. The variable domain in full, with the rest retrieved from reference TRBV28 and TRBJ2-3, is DVKVTQSSRYLVKRTGEKVFLECVQDMDHENMFWYRQDPGLGLRLIYFSYDVKMKEKGDIPEGYSVSREKKERFSLILESASTNQTSMYLCASSLDRREYFGPGTRLTVL.

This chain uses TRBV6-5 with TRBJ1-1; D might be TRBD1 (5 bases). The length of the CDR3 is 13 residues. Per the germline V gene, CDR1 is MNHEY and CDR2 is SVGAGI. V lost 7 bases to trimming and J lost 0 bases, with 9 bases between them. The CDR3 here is CASTRQLNTEAFF. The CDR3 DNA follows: TGTGCCAGCACCCGACAGTTGAACACTGAAGCTTTCTTT.

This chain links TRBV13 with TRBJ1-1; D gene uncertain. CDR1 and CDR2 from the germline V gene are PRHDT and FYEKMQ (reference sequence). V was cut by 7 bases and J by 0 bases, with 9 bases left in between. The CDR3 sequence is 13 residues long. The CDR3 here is CASTSSLNTEAFF. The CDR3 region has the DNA TGTGCCAGCACCAGTTCATTGAACACTGAAGCTTTCTTT.

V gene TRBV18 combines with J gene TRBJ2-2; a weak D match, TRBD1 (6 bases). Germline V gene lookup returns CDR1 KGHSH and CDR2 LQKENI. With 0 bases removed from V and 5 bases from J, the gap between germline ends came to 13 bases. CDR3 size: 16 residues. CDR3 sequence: CASSPPARGFTGELFF. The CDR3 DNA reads TGTGCCAGCTCACCACCGGCAAGGGGGTTTACCGGGGAGCTGTTTTTT. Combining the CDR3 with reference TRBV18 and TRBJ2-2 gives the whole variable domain NAGVMQNPRHLVRRRGQEARLRCSPMKGHSHVYWYRQLPEEGLKFMVYLQKENIIDESGMPKERFSAEFPKEGPSILRIQQVVRGDSAAYFCASSPPARGFTGELFFGEGSRLTVL.

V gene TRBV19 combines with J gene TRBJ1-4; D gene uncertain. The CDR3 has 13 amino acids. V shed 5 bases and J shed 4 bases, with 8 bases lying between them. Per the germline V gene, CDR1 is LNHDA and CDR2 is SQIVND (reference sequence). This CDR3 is CASSPRVNEKLFF. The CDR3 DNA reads TGTGCCAGTAGTCCCCGGGTTAATGAAAAACTGTTTTTT.

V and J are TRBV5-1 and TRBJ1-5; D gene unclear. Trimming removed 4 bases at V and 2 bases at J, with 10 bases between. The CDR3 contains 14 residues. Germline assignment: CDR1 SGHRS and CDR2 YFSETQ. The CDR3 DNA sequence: TGCGCCAGCAGCGTCTCCGGGGGCAATCAGCCCCAGCATTTT. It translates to CASSVSGGNQPQHF. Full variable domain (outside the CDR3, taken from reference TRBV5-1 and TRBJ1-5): KAGVTQTPRYLIKTRGQQVTLSCSPISGHRSVSWYQQTPGQGLQFLFEYFSETQRNKGNFPGRFSGRQFSNSRSEMNVSTLELGDSALYLCASSVSGGNQPQHFGDGTRLSIL.

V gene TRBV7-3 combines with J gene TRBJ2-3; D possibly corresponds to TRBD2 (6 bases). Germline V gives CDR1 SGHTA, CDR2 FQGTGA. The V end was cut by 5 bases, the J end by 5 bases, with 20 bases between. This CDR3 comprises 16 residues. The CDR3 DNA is TGTGCCAGCAGCCCCGGTCGTGCGGGAAGACGAGATACGCAGTATTTT. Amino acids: CASSPGRAGRRDTQYF.

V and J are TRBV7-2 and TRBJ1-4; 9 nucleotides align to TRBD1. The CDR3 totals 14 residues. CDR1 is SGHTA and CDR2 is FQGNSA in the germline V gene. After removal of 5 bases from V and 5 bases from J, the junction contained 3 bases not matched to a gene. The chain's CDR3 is CASSPDRGNEKLFF. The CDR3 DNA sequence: TGTGCCAGCAGCCCCGACAGGGGGAATGAAAAACTGTTTTTT.

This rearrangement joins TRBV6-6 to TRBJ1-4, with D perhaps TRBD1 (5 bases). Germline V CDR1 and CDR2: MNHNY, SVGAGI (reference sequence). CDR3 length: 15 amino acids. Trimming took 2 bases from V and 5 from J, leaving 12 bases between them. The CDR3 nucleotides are TGTGCCAGCAGTTACCAACAGGCCCGGAATGAAAAACTGTTTTTT. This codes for CASSYQQARNEKLFF.

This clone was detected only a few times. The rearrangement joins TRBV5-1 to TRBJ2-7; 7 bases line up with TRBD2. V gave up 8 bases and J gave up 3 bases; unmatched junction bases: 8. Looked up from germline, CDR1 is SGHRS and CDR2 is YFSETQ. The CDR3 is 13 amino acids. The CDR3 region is CASSGRGDYEQYF. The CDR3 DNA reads TGCGCCAGTTCAGGGAGGGGAGACTACGAGCAGTACTTC.

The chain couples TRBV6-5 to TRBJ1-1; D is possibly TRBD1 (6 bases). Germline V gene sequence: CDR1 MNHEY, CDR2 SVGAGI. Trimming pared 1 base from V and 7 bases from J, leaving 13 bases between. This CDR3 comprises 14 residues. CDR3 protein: CASSYFQGYGEAFF. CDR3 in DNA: TGTGCCAGCAGTTACTTCCAGGGGTACGGTGAAGCTTTCTTT.

CDR3 residues: CATRTGGTEAFF. As DNA, the CDR3 is TGTGCCACTCGGACAGGGGGCACTGAAGCTTTCTTT. The chain couples TRBV6-6 to TRBJ1-1; 10 bases line up with TRBD1. Germline CDR1 MNHNY, CDR2 SVGAGI (reference sequence). Germline trimming cut 10 bases from V and 4 bases from J; bases unmatched to any gene: 3. The CDR3 extends over 12 amino acids.

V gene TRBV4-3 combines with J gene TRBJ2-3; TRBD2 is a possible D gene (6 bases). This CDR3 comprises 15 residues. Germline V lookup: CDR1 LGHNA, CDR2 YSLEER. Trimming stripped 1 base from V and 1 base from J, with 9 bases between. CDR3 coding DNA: TGCGCCAGCAGCCAAGTACAGCGGGGCACAGATACGCAGTATTTT. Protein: CASSQVQRGTDTQYF.

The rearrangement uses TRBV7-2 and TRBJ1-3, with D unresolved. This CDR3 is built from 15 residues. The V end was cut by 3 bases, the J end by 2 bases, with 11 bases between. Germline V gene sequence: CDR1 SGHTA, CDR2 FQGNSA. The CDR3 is CASSFSNTPGNTIYF. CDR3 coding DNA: TGTGCCAGCAGCTTTTCGAACACCCCTGGAAACACCATATATTTT.

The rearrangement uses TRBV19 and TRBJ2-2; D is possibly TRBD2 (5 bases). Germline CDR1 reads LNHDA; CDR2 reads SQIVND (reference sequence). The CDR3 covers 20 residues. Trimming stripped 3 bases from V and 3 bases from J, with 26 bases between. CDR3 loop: CASSMGPTSGVRLDTGELFF. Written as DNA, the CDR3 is TGTGCCAGTAGTATGGGTCCCACTAGTGGGGTGCGGTTGGACACCGGGGAGCTGTTTTTT.

CDR3 DNA sequence: TGTGCCAGCAGTCATGACAGAGCCTACGAGCAGTACTTC. It codes for CASSHDRAYEQYF. The rearrangement uses TRBV6-2 or TRBV6-3 and TRBJ2-7, with D tentatively TRBD1 (5 bases). Germline assignment: CDR1 MNHEY and CDR2 SVGEGT. This CDR3 is built from 13 residues. Trimming took off 5 bases at V and 2 bases at J, with 10 bases between the two ends.

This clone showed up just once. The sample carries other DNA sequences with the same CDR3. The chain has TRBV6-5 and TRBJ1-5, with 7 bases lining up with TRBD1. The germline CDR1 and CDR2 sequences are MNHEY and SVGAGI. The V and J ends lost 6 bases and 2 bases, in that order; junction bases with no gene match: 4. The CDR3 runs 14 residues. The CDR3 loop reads CASSRGQGNQPQHF. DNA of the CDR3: TGTGCCAGCAGCCGCGGACAGGGCAATCAGCCCCAGCATTTT.

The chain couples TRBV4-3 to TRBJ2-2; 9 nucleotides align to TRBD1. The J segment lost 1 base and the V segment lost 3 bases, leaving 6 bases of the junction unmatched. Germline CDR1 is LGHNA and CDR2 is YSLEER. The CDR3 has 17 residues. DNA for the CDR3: TGCGCCAGCAGCCAGCTACAGGGGGCTGGGAACACCGGGGAGCTGTTTTTT. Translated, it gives CASSQLQGAGNTGELFF.

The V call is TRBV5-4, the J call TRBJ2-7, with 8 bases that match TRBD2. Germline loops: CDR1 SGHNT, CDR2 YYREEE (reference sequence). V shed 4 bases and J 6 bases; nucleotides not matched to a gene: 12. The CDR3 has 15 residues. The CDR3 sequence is CASSRSGTSKSEQYF. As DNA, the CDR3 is TGTGCCAGCAGCAGGTCCGGGACTAGTAAGAGCGAGCAGTACTTC.

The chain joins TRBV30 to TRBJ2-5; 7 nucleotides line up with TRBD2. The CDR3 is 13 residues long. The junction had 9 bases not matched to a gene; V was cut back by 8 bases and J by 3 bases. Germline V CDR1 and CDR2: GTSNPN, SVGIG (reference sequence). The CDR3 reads CAGWGGSEETQYF. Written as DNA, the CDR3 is TGTGCCGGGTGGGGGGGGAGTGAAGAGACCCAGTACTTC. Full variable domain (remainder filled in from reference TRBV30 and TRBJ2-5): SQTIHQWPATLVQPVGSPLSLECTVEGTSNPNLYWYRQAAGRGLQLLFYSVGIGQISSEVPQNLSASRPQDRQFILSSKKLLLSDSGFYLCAGWGGSEETQYFGPGTRLLVL.

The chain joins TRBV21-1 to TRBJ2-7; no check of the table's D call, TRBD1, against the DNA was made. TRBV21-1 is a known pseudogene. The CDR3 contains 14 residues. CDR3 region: CASSSMQGAYEQYF. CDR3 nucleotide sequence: TGTGCCAGCAGCAGCATGCAGGGGGCGTACGAGCAGTACTTC.

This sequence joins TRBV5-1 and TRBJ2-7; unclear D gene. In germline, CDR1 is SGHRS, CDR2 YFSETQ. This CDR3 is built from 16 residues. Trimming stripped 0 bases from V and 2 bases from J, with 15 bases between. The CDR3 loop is CASSLANPVATYEQYF. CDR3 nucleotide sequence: TGCGCCAGCAGCTTGGCCAATCCTGTAGCCACCTACGAGCAGTACTTC.

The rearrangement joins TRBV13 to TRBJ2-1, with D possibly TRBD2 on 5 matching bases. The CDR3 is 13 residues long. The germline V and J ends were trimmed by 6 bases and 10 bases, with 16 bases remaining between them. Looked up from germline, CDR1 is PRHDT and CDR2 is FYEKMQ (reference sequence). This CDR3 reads CASSPLRATEQFF. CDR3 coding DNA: TGTGCCAGCAGTCCTTTGAGGGCCACGGAGCAGTTCTTC. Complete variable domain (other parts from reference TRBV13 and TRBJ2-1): AAGVIQSPRHLIKEKRETATLKCYPIPRHDTVYWYQQGPGQDPQFLISFYEKMQSDKGSIPDRFSAQQFSDYHSELNMSSLELGDSALYFCASSPLRATEQFFGPGTRLTVL.